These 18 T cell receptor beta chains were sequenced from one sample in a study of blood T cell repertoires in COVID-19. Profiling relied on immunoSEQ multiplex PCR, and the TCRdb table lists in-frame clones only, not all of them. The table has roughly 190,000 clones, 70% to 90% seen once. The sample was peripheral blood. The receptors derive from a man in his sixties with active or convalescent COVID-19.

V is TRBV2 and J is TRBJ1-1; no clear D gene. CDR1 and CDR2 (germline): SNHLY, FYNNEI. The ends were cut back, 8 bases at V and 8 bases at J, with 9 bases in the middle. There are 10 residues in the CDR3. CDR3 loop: CASGYGEAFF. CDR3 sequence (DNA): TGTGCCAGCGGGTACGGGGAAGCTTTCTTT. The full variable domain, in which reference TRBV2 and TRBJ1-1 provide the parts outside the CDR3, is EPEVTQTPSHQVTQMGQEVILRCVPISNHLYFYWYRQILGQKVEFLVSFYNNEISEKSEIFDDQFSVERPDGSNFTLKIRSTKLEDSAMYFCASGYGEAFFGQGTRLTVV.

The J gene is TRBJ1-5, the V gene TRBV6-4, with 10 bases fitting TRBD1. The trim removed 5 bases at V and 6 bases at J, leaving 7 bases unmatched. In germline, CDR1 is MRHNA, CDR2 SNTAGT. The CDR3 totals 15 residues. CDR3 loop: CASSRTGGEGQPQHF. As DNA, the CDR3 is TGTGCCAGCAGTAGGACAGGGGGAGAGGGTCAGCCCCAGCATTTT.

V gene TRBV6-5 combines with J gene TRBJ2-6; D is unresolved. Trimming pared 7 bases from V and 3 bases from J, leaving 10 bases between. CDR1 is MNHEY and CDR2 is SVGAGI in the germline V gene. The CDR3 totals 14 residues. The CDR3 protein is CASMSSVGANVLTF. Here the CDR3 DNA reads TGTGCCAGCATGTCGTCGGTTGGGGCCAACGTCCTGACTTTC.

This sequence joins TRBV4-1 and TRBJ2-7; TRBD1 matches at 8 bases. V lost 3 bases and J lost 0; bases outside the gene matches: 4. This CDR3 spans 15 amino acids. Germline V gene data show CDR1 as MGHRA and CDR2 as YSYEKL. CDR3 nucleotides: TGCGCCAGCAGCCAGGAGGACAGGGCCTCCTACGAGCAGTACTTC. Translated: CASSQEDRASYEQYF.

CDR3 sequence reads: CASSTGTAPEAFF. Written as DNA, the CDR3 is TGCGCCAGCAGTACCGGGACAGCGCCTGAAGCTTTCTTT. The gene calls are TRBV10-1 and TRBJ1-1; 7 bases align to TRBD1. CDR3 length equals 13 residues. Germline V CDR1 and CDR2: WNHNN, SYGVQD (reference sequence). The junction had 6 bases not matched to a gene; V was cut back by 5 bases and J by 6 bases.

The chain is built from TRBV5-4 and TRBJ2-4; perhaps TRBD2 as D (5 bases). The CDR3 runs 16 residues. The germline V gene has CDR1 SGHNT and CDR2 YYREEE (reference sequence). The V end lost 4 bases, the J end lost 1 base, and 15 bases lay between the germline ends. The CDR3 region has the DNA TGTGCCAGCAGCCAACTAGGATTAGACGCCAAAAACATTCAGTACTTC. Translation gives CASSQLGLDAKNIQYF.

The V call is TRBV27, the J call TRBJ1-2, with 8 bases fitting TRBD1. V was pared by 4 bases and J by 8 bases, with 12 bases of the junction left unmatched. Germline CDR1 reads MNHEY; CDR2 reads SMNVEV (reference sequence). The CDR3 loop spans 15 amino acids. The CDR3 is CASSSRRTGGEGYTF. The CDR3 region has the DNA TGTGCCAGCAGTTCCCGAAGAACAGGGGGTGAAGGCTACACCTTC.

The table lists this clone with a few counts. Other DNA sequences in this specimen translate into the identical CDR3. This CDR3 reads CASSRGQGYTF. The CDR3 DNA reads as TGTGCCAGCAGCCGCGGACAGGGATACACCTTC. This rearrangement joins TRBV6-6 to TRBJ1-2; TRBD1 aligns across 8 bases. Germline V CDR1 and CDR2: MNHNY, SVGAGI (reference sequence). With V trimmed by 6 bases and J by 11 bases, 5 bases remained unmatched. This CDR3 comprises 11 residues.

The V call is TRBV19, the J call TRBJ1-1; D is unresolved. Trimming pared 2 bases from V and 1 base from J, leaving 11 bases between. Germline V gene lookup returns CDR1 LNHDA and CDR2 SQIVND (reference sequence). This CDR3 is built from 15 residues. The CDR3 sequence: CASSIRGLPNTEAFF. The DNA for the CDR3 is TGTGCCAGTAGTATACGGGGTCTTCCGAACACTGAAGCTTTCTTT.

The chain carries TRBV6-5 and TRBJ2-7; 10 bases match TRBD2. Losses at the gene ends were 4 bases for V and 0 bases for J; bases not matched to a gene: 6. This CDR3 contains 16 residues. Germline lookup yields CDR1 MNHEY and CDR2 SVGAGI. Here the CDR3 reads CASSLSTSGFSYEQYF. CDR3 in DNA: TGTGCCAGCAGTTTATCGACTAGCGGGTTCTCCTACGAGCAGTACTTC.

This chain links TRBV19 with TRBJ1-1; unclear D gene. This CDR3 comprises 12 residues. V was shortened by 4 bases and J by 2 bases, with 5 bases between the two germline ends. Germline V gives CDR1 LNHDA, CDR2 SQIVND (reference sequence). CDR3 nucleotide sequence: TGTGCCAGTAGTACAGGAAACACTGAAGCTTTCTTT. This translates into CASSTGNTEAFF.

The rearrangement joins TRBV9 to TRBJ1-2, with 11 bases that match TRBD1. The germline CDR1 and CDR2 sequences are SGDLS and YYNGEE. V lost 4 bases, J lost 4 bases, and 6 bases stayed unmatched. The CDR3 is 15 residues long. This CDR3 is CASSPRTGGIYGYTF. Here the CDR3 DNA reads TGTGCCAGCAGCCCCCGGACAGGGGGCATCTATGGCTACACCTTC.

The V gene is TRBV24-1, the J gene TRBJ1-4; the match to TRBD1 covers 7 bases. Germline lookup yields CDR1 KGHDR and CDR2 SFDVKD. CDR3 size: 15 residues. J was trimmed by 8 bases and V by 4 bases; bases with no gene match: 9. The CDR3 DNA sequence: TGTGCCACCAGTGACCCGACAGGACAGGAGGAAAAACTGTTTTTT. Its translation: CATSDPTGQEEKLFF.

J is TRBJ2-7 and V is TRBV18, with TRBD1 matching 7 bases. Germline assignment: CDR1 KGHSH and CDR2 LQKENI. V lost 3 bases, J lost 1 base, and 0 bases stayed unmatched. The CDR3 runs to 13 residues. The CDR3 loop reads CASSPGQSYEQYF. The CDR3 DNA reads TGTGCCAGCTCACCGGGACAGTCCTACGAGCAGTACTTC.

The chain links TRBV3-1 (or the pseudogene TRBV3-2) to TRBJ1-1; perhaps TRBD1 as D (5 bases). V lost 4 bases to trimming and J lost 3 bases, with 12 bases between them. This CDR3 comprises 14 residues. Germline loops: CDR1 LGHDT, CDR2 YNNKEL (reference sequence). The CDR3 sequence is CASSLGGRDTEAFF. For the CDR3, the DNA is TGTGCCAGCAGCCTGGGGGGGAGGGACACTGAAGCTTTCTTT.

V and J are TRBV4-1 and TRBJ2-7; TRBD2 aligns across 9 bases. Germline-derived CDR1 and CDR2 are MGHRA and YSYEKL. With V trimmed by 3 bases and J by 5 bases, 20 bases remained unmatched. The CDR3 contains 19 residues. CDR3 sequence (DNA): TGCGCCAGCAGCCAGGCCCCAGGGGTTTTCACTAGCGGGCACAACGAGCAGTACTTC. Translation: CASSQAPGVFTSGHNEQYF.

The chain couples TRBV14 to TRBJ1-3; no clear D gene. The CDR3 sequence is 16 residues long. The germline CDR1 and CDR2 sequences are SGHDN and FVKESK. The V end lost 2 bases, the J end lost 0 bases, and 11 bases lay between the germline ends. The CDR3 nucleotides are TGTGCCAGCAGCCAAATGACACCGAGCTCTGGAAACACCATATATTTT. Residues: CASSQMTPSSGNTIYF.

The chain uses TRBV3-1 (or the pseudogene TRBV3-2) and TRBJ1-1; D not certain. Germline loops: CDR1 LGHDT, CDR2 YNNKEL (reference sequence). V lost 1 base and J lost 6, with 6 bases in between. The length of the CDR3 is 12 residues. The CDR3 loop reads CASSQARSEAFF. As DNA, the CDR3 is TGTGCCAGCAGCCAAGCCCGTTCTGAAGCTTTCTTT.